What follows are 5 T cell receptor beta chains derived from one specimen sequenced in a study of T cell responses to AZD1222 COVID-19 vaccine (dated by TCRdb to about 2021). The sample's time point, from its label and the paper: baseline before first vaccination. Receptor libraries were prepared by the immunoSEQ multiplex PCR assay. TCRdb stores this immuneACCESS table with in-frame sequences only. Part of the clones is absent; in the studies checked, under half of the shortfall reflects unresolved V genes, and no reason is known for the rest. Within this sample are 75,000 to 100,000 clones, with approximately 90% of them counted one time only. Less than 3% of the sample belongs to the ten largest clones. The source material was peripheral blood, sampled on day 0 of AZD1222 vaccination. The receptor source for this set is an adult in good health.

This clone was seen only a few times. This chain connects TRBV6-2 or TRBV6-3 to TRBJ2-1; 10 bases fit TRBD2. V lost 5 bases to trimming and J lost 4 bases; unmatched junction nucleotides: 5. The germline V gene has CDR1 MNHEY and CDR2 SVGEGT. This CDR3 has 15 amino acids. The CDR3 DNA sequence: TGTGCCAGCAGTGCCGGACTAGCGGAGTACAATGAGCAGTTCTTC. Protein: CASSAGLAEYNEQFF.

This chain joins TRBV7-3 and TRBJ2-3; D not resolved. This CDR3 comprises 14 residues. The germline gives CDR1 SGHTA, CDR2 FQGTGA. Between the trimmed V and J ends, which lost 2 bases and 0 bases, there was a span of 6 bases. The CDR3 nucleotides are TGTGCCAGCAGCTTAGATCGAAGCACAGATACGCAGTATTTT. This gives the protein CASSLDRSTDTQYF.

This chain links TRBV12-5 with TRBJ1-1; tentatively, D is TRBD1 (6 bases). V shed 4 bases and J shed 3 bases, with 12 bases lying between them. Looked up from germline, CDR1 is LGHNT and CDR2 is FRNRAP. The CDR3 runs 14 residues. The CDR3 region is CASGYYPGDTEAFF. The CDR3 DNA follows: TGTGCTAGTGGTTACTACCCAGGGGACACTGAAGCTTTCTTT.

The V call is TRBV27, the J call TRBJ2-4, with 9 bases aligning to TRBD1. V was pared by 5 bases and J by 6 bases, with 8 bases of the junction left unmatched. Germline lookup yields CDR1 MNHEY and CDR2 SMNVEV (reference sequence). The length of the CDR3 is 15 residues. In DNA form, the CDR3 reads TGTGCCAGCAGTACCCAACAGGGGGCGCTAAACATTCAGTACTTC. Encoded protein: CASSTQQGALNIQYF.

The rearrangement uses TRBV10-3 and TRBJ1-1; 7 bases line up with TRBD1. The CDR3 is made up of 14 amino acids. J lost 5 bases, V lost 2 bases, and 5 bases had no gene match. Germline CDR1 reads ENHRY; CDR2 reads SYGVKD. The CDR3, as DNA: TGTGCCATCAGTGAGACAGGGGAGGCGACTGAAGCTTTCTTT. Protein product: CAISETGEATEAFF.